Listed below are T cell receptor beta chains from one sample, sequenced in a study of identical twins. TCRdb passed the 5' RACE reads through MiXCR, listing each CDR3 protein once. Altogether hundreds of thousands of distinct CDR3 sequences are present, 15% to 20% being singletons, with the ten largest covering around 14%. Another study also made use of these data, one on T cells expressing NK-cell markers.

The specimen was PBMCs. The receptors stem from a woman between 18 and 29 years old in good health. CDR3s include the opening cysteine and the closing phenylalanine or tryptophan. D genes are given only for firm matches.

D gene: -; V gene: TRBV29-1; J gene: TRBJ1-1; CDR3 protein: CSARKAPNTEAFF
D gene: -; V gene: TRBV19; J gene: TRBJ1-1; CDR3 protein: CASRYSKNTEAFF
D gene: TRBD1; V gene: TRBV29-1; J gene: TRBJ1-1; CDR3 protein: CSVEAQGIRNTEAFF
D gene: -; V gene: TRBV29-1; J gene: TRBJ1-1; CDR3 protein: CSVEPRYTEAFF
D gene: -; V gene: TRBV5-1; J gene: TRBJ2-1; CDR3 protein: CASSLDTGRAHNEQFF
D gene: -; V gene: TRBV29-1; J gene: TRBJ2-1; CDR3 protein: CSDREAASSYNEQFF
D gene: -; V gene: TRBV12-3/TRBV12-4; J gene: TRBJ1-2; CDR3 protein: CASSPSMSGYTF
D gene: -; V gene: TRBV12-3/TRBV12-4; J gene: TRBJ1-1; CDR3 protein: CASSFAYLETEAFF
D gene: -; V gene: TRBV3-1; J gene: TRBJ2-4; CDR3 protein: CASSQGGWRGNIQYF
D gene: TRBD1; V gene: TRBV20-1; J gene: TRBJ2-1; CDR3 protein: CSARQGAAEQFF
D gene: TRBD2; V gene: TRBV6-2/TRBV6-3; J gene: TRBJ2-3; CDR3 protein: CASRLAGDRDTQYF
D gene: TRBD2; V gene: TRBV3-1; J gene: TRBJ2-7; CDR3 protein: CASSRRGVSGGSAVQYF
D gene: TRBD2; V gene: TRBV11-2; J gene: TRBJ2-3; CDR3 protein: CASSLKFPAGAATDTQYF
D gene: TRBD1; V gene: TRBV7-9; J gene: TRBJ1-1; CDR3 protein: CASSQPGQKNTEAFF
D gene: -; V gene: TRBV20-1; J gene: TRBJ2-5; CDR3 protein: CSAPRQGLGETQYF
D gene: -; V gene: TRBV18; J gene: TRBJ1-5; CDR3 protein: CASAETELSNQPQHF
D gene: TRBD2; V gene: TRBV15; J gene: TRBJ2-2; CDR3 protein: CATKRDGTTGELFF
D gene: TRBD2; V gene: TRBV20-1; J gene: TRBJ2-3; CDR3 protein: CSALTSGDTQYF
D gene: -; V gene: TRBV5-1; J gene: TRBJ2-1; CDR3 protein: CASTIENEQFF
D gene: -; V gene: TRBV6-5; J gene: TRBJ2-1; CDR3 protein: CATSRGGEQFF
D gene: TRBD1; V gene: TRBV7-2; J gene: TRBJ1-1; CDR3 protein: CASRRQGVTEAFF
D gene: -; V gene: TRBV15; J gene: TRBJ1-6; CDR3 protein: CATSRAGRGSPLHF
D gene: TRBD2; V gene: TRBV12-3/TRBV12-4; J gene: TRBJ2-5; CDR3 protein: CASSSLGGAGGGETQYF
D gene: TRBD2; V gene: TRBV12-3/TRBV12-4; J gene: TRBJ2-7; CDR3 protein: CASRLAGRAYEQYF
D gene: -; V gene: TRBV6-1; J gene: TRBJ2-3; CDR3 protein: CASSQSGHTDTQYF
D gene: -; V gene: TRBV10-3; J gene: TRBJ2-2; CDR3 protein: CAIRLSGSDTGELFF
D gene: TRBD2; V gene: TRBV11-2; J gene: TRBJ2-3; CDR3 protein: CASSLGSGADTQYF
D gene: TRBD2; V gene: TRBV20-1; J gene: TRBJ2-7; CDR3 protein: CSASGTSGQMGDEQYF
D gene: -; V gene: TRBV10-2; J gene: TRBJ1-5; CDR3 protein: CASSESTFNQPQHF
D gene: TRBD2; V gene: TRBV12-3/TRBV12-4; J gene: TRBJ2-5; CDR3 protein: CASGEGTSGGLQETQYF
D gene: -; V gene: TRBV6-5; J gene: TRBJ1-1; CDR3 protein: CASSYSPSGDRNTEAFF
D gene: TRBD1; V gene: TRBV6-1; J gene: TRBJ2-3; CDR3 protein: CAAQDRVSDTQYF
D gene: -; V gene: TRBV29-1; J gene: TRBJ2-7; CDR3 protein: CSVRLDGDEQYF
D gene: -; V gene: TRBV20-1; J gene: TRBJ2-4; CDR3 protein: CSASLGAVENIQYF
D gene: -; V gene: TRBV4-3; J gene: TRBJ2-3; CDR3 protein: CASSQGLRSTDTQYF
D gene: -; V gene: TRBV29-1; J gene: TRBJ2-5; CDR3 protein: CSARGRDQETQYF
D gene: -; V gene: TRBV15; J gene: TRBJ1-6; CDR3 protein: CATSGNPTTDSPLHF